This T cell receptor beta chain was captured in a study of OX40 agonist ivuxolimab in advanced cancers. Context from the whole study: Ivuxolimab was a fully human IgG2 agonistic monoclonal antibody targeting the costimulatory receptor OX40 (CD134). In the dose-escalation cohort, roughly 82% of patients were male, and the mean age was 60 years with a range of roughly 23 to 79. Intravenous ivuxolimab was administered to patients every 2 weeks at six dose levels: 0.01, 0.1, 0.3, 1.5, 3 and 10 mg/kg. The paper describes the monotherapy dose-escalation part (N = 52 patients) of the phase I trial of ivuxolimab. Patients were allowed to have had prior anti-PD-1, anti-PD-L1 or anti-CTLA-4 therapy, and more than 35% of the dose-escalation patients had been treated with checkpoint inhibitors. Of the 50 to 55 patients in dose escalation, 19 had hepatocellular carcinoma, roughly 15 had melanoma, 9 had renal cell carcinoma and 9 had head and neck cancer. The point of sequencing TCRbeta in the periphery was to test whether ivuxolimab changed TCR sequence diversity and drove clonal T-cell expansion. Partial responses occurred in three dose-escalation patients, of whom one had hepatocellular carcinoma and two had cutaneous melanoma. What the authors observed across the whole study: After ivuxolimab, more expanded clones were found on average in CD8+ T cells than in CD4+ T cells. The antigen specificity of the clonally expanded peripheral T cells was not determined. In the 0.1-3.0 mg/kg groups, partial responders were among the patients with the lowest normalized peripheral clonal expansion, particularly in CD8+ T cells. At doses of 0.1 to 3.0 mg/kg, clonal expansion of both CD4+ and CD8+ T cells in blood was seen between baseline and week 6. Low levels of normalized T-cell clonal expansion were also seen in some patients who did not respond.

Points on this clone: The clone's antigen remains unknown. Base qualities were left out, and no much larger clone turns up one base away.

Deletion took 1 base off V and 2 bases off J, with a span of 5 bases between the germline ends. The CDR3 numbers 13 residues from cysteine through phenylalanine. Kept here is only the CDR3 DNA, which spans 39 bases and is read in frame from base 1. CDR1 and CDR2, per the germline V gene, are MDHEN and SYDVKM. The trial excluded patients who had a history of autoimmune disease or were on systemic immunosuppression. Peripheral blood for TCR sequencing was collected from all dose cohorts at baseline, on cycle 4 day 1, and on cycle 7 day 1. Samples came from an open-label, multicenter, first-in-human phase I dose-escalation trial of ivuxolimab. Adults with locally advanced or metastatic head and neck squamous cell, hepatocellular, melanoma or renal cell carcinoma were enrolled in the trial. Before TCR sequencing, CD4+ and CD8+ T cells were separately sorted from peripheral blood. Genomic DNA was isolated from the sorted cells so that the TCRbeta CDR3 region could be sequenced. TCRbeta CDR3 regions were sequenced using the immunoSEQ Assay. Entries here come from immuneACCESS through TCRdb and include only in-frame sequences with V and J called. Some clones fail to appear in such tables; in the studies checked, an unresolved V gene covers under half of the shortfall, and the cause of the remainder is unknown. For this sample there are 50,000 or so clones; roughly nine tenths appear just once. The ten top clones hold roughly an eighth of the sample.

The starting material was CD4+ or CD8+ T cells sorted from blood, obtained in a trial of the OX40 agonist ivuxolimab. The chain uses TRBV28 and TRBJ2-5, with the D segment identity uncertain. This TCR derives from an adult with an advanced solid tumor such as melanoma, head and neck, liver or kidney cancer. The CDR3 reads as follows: CASSLSNQETQYF. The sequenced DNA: TGTGCCAGCAGTTTATCCAATCAAGAGACCCAGTACTTC. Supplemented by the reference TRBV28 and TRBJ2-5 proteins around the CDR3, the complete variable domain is DVKVTQSSRYLVKRTGEKVFLECVQDMDHENMFWYRQDPGLGLRLIYFSYDVKMKEKGDIPEGYSVSREKKERFSLILESASTNQTSMYLCASSLSNQETQYFGPGTRLLVL.